The clone carrying this T cell receptor (beta chain) showed up just once. What it binds is unknown. The sample belongs to a study of T cell responses to AZD1222 COVID-19 vaccine. Study findings and constraints: CD4 TCRs linked to vaccination spanned spike, dominating at 160-218 and 743-854. Clonal diversity may have been underestimated in mostly white British donors.

Clones were read by immunoSEQ multiplex PCR, and TCRdb kept only the in-frame ones, dropping some. Of some 100,000 clones listed, 85% to 90% are singletons. This CDR3 has 15 amino acids. V lost 4 bases, J lost 4 bases, and 11 bases lay in between. CDR1 is SGHVS and CDR2 is FQNEAQ in the germline V gene. The receptor was isolated from an adult in good health. The chain employs TRBV7-8 and TRBJ2-6; D uncertain. Material: peripheral blood, obtained on day 0 of AZD1222 vaccination. The CDR3 DNA reads as TGTGCCAGCAGCTCCACCGGGTACGGGGCCAACGTCCTGACTTTC. Translating gives CASSSTGYGANVLTF.